This record covers a single TCR beta chain. This sample is part of a study of control samples from healthy donors and cancer patients. The assay was immunoSEQ multiplex PCR, and TCRdb's table has in-frame clones only and misses some. The sample has 100,000 to 150,000 clones, more than 75% seen once. The receptor's source is a man in his forties in good health. Sequenced material: blood.

CDR3 residues: CSVPGSSYNEQFF. The CDR3 DNA is TGCAGCGTTCCCGGAAGCTCCTACAATGAGCAGTTCTTC. This chain connects TRBV29-1 to TRBJ2-1; D gene uncertain. Trimming left V 5 bases short and J 0 bases short, with 8 bases between. This CDR3 is built from 13 residues. Per the germline V gene, CDR1 is SQVTM and CDR2 is ANQGSEA.